A selection of T cell receptor beta chains follows, all from one sample in a study of cytomegalovirus exposure and HLA in healthy donors. Sequenced by immunoSEQ multiplex PCR; TCRdb stores in-frame clones only, minus some. The repertoire has about 130,000 clones, 81% of them found once; the top ten carry 4%. The source material was PBMCs. The receptors were sampled from a man younger than 30 in good health and CMV-seropositive. Both conserved end residues are part of each CDR3. Size values are once, few and many counts, or a class for expanded clones, and some rows have none.

clone_size j_call v_call cdr3_aa
few TRBJ1-2 TRBV6-5 CASSVHTGDNYGYTF
. TRBJ1-1 TRBV30 CAWSVGSRNTEAFF
. TRBJ2-2 TRBV29-1 CSVTGTATGELFF
once TRBJ1-2 TRBV20-1 CSASRDYGYTF
. TRBJ1-3 TRBV30 CAWSSGDLAGNTIYF
. TRBJ2-5 TRBV6-5 CASSYNQGARETQYF
. TRBJ2-2 TRBV5-1 CASSPARTGELFF
. TRBJ2-1 TRBV5-1 CASSLGPPGGRSYNEQFF
. TRBJ1-3 TRBV5-6 CASSLQGSWGNTIYF
. TRBJ1-2 TRBV4-3 CASSQERRGGYTF
few TRBJ2-2 TRBV10-3 CAISASAGELFF
. TRBJ1-3 TRBV4-1 CASSQVWRVSSGNTIYF
few TRBJ2-7 TRBV4-3 CASSQAGTSDYEQYF
once TRBJ2-3 TRBV7-2 CASSLVLGSADTQYF
. TRBJ2-1 TRBV5-1 CASSLGQSGSLNEQFF
. TRBJ2-5 TRBV4-1 CASSQAGGPVETQYF
. TRBJ1-1 TRBV11-2 CASSKPGQGNTEAFF
. TRBJ2-6 TRBV5-1 CASSLGQGSSGANVLTF
once TRBJ1-1 TRBV27 CASSRQRTLQLEAFF
. TRBJ2-7 TRBV5-5 CASSSRTEYEQYF
. TRBJ1-2 TRBV6-5 CASSSGDPGLHGYTF
few . TRBV27 CASRRGTGAYEQYF
once TRBJ2-2 TRBV10-1 CASSEPKSPDRGPTPNTGELFF